This T cell receptor beta chain comes out of a study of CD8 T cells in ankylosing spondylitis. Quantitative 5'-RACE with molecular barcodes was used to make the TCR beta libraries. A single record per CDR3 protein comes from TCRdb applying MiXCR to the 5' RACE reads. Seen here are roughly 130,000 distinct CDR3 sequences, about 7% observed once, and the top ten hold 12%. Study-level findings and limits: Clones linked with disease were CD8+ and fairly uncommon in the peripheral blood. Disease-linked clones were reportedly significantly enriched in matched ankylosing spondylitis synovial fluid. A TCR beta motif of eight or nine highly homologous variants seemed to mark ankylosing spondylitis blood.

Regarding this clonotype: The antigen is not known.

The germline V gene encodes CDR1 LGHDT and CDR2 YNNKEL (reference sequence). The CDR3 runs to 14 residues. V lost 5 bases to trimming and J lost 6 bases, with 15 bases between them. The V and J genes are TRBV3-1 and TRBJ2-3; D possibly corresponds to TRBD2 (6 bases). The sample taken for sequencing was blood, either unsorted or a sorted T cell fraction (not recorded which). This TCR was recovered from a male donor with ankylosing spondylitis or in good health (not recorded which). DNA for the CDR3: TGTGCCAGCAGCTCACTCCTCGGAGGGGATACGCAGTATTTT. Translation gives CASSSLLGGDTQYF.